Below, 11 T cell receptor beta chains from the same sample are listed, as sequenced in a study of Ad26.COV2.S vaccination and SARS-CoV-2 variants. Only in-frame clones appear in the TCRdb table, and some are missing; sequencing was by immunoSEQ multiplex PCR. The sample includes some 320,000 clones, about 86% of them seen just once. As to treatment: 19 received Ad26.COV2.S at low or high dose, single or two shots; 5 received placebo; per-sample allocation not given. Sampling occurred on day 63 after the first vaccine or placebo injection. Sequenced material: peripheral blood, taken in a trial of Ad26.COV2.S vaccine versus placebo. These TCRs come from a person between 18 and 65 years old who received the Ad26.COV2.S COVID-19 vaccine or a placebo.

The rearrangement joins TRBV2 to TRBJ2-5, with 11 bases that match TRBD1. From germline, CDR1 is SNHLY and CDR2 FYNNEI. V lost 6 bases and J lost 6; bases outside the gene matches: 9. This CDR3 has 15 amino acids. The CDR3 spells CASRARTGGMKTQYF. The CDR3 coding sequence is TGTGCCAGCAGAGCTAGGACAGGGGGCATGAAGACCCAGTACTTC.

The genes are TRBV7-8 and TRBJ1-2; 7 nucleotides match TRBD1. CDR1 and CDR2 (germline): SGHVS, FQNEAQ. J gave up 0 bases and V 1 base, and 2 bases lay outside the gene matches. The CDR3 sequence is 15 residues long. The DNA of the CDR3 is TGTGCCAGCAGCTTAGTTGGGACAGCTAACTATGGCTACACCTTC. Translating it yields CASSLVGTANYGYTF.

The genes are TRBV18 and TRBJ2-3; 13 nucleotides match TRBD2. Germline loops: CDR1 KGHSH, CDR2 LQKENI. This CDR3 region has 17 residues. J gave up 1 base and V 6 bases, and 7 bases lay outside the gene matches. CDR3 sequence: CASSPWTSGGGTDTQYF. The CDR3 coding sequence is TGTGCCAGCTCCCCATGGACTAGCGGGGGCGGCACAGATACGCAGTATTTT. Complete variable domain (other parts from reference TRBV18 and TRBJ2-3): NAGVMQNPRHLVRRRGQEARLRCSPMKGHSHVYWYRQLPEEGLKFMVYLQKENIIDESGMPKERFSAEFPKEGPSILRIQQVVRGDSAAYFCASSPWTSGGGTDTQYFGPGTRLTVL.

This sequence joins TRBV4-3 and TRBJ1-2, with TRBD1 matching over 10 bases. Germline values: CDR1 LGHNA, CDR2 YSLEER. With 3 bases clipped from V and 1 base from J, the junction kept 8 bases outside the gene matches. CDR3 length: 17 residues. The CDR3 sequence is CASSHLPGQGINYGYTF. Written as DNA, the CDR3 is TGCGCCAGCAGCCACCTACCGGGACAGGGGATTAACTATGGCTACACCTTC.

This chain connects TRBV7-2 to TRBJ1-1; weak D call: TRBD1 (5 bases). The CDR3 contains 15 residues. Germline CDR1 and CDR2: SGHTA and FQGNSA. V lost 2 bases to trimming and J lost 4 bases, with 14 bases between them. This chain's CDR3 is CASSLTQDRGTEAFF. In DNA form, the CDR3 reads TGTGCCAGCAGCTTAACGCAGGATAGGGGCACTGAAGCTTTCTTT.

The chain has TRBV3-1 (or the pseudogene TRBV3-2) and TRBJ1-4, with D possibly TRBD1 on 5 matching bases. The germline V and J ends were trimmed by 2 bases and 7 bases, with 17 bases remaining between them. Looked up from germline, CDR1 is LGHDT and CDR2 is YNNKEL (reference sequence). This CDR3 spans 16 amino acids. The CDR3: CASSQFGRGIGEKLFF. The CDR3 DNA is TGTGCCAGCAGCCAATTCGGGAGGGGTATAGGTGAAAAACTGTTTTTT.

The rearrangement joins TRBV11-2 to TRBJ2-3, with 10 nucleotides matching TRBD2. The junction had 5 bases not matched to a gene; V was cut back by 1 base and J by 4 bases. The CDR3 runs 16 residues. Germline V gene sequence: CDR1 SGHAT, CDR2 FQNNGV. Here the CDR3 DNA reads TGTGCCAGCAGCTTAGGGAGCGGGGGGGCCCCAGATACGCAGTATTTT. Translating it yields CASSLGSGGAPDTQYF.

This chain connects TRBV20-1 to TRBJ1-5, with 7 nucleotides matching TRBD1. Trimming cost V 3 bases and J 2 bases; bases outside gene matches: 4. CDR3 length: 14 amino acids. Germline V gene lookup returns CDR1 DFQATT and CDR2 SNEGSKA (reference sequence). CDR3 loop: CSASRGQGNQPQHF. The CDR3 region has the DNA TGCAGTGCTAGTCGCGGACAGGGCAATCAGCCCCAGCATTTT.

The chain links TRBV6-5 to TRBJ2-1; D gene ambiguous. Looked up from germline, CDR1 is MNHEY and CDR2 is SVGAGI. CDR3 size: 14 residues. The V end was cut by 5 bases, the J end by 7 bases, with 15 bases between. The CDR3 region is CASSPNTPENEQFF. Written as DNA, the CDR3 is TGTGCCAGCAGTCCTAATACTCCAGAAAATGAGCAGTTCTTC.

The CDR3 DNA reads TGTGCCAGCAGCCCACATGGACAGGGGGTAATAGGGTCCTGGGGGACCCAGTACTTC. Translating it yields CASSPHGQGVIGSWGTQYF. V and J are TRBV5-4 and TRBJ2-5; 10 bases match TRBD1. From germline, CDR1 is SGHNT and CDR2 YYREEE (reference sequence). This CDR3 contains 19 residues. V shed 4 bases and J 7 bases; nucleotides not matched to a gene: 22. Full variable domain (missing parts from reference TRBV5-4 and TRBJ2-5): ETGVTQSPTHLIKTRGQQVTLRCSSQSGHNTVSWYQQALGQGPQFIFQYYREEENGRGNFPPRFSGLQFPNYSSELNVNALELDDSALYLCASSPHGQGVIGSWGTQYFGPGTRLLVL.

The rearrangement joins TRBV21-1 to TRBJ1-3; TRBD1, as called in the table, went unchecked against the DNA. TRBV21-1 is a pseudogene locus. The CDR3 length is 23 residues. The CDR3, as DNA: TGTGCCAGACAACCATTACTGAAGCCGGGGAGTACAGGGGTCAGGGTTAAGGGAAACACCATATATTTT. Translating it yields CARQPLLKPGSTGVRVKGNTIYF.